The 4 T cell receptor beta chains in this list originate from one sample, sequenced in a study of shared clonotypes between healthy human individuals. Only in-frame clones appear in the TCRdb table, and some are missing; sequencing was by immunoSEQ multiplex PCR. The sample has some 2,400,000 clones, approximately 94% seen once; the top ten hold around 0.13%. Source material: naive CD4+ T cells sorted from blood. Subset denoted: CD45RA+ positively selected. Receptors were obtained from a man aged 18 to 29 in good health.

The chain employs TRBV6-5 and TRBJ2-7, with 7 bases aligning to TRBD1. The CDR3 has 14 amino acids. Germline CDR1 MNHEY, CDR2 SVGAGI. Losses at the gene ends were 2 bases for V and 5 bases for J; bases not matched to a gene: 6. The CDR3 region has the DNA TGTGCCAGCAGTTACCGGGACAGTAGCCACGAGCAGTACTTC. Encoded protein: CASSYRDSSHEQYF.

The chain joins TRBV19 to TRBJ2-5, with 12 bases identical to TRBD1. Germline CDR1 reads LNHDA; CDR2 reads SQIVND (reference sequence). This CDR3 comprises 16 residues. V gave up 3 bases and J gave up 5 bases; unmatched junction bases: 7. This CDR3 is CASSMGTGGAGETQYF. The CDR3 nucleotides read TGTGCCAGTAGTATGGGGACAGGGGGCGCTGGGGAGACCCAGTACTTC.

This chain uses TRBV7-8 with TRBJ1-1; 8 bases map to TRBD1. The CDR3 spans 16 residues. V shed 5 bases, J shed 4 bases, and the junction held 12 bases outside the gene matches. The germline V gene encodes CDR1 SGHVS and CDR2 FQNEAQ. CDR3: CASSARDRPGGTEAFF. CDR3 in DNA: TGTGCCAGCAGCGCCCGGGACAGGCCAGGAGGCACTGAAGCTTTCTTT. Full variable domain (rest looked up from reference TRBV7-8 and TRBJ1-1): GAGVSQSPRYKVAKRGQDVALRCDPISGHVSLFWYQQALGQGPEFLTYFQNEAQLDKSGLPSDRFFAERPEGSVSTLKIQRTQQEDSAVYLCASSARDRPGGTEAFFGQGTRLTVV.

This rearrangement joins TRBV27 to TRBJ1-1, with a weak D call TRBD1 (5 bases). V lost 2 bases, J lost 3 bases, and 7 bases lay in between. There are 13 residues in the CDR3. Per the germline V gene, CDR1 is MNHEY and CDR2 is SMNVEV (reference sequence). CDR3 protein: CASSLQGYTEAFF. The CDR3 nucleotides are TGTGCCAGCAGTTTACAGGGTTACACTGAAGCTTTCTTT.